The clone carrying this T cell receptor beta chain turned up a few times. Its antigen is still unknown. The data were taken from a study of beta chain features in type 1 diabetes. General study results and limits: Fewer insertions but more deletions were seen at VDJ junctions in type 1 diabetes patients. Still unanswered here is whether HLA type influences TCRB rearrangement. The naive, central memory and Treg TCRB repertoires of patients appeared to be more similar to one another than those of healthy donors.

The entirety of the isolated RNA underwent reverse transcription, so expressed TCRB transcripts were sequenced. Sequenced by immunoSEQ multiplex PCR; TCRdb stores in-frame clones only, minus some. The table includes about 320,000 clones, roughly 15% detected once. Germline assignment: CDR1 ENHRY and CDR2 SYGVKD. Deletions cut 2 bases from V and 5 bases from J, with 19 bases between. CDR3 length equals 16 residues. Sorting gave populations that all exceeded 98% purity. The chain is built from TRBV10-3 and TRBJ2-7; D unclear. The sequencing input was central memory CD4+ T cells from blood. The origin of this receptor is a man aged 25 to 40 in good health. The CDR3 protein is CAISEPKGLSWDEQYF. Written as DNA, the CDR3 is TGTGCCATCAGTGAGCCGAAGGGCCTGAGCTGGGACGAGCAGTACTTC.